Here is one T cell receptor (beta chain) with its context. What it recognizes is unknown. Here immunoSEQ multiplex PCR was the method, and the copy in TCRdb shows in-frame clones only, minus some. Of 55,000 to 80,000 clones in the sample, about 80% were seen once. The sample is drawn from a study of pediatric ulcerative colitis. This CDR3 has 15 residues. V was pared by 5 bases and J by 3 bases, with 8 bases of the junction left unmatched. Looked up from germline, CDR1 is MNHEY and CDR2 is SVGAGI. Study-level points and caveats: Blood-rectal clonal overlap within each person was significantly higher in ulcerative colitis patients than controls. In rectum, acute severe colitis had expanded clones and less diversity.

No immunosuppressive drugs were given to ulcerative colitis patients before diagnostic colonoscopy. Blood was drawn at the time of colonoscopy. This receptor was identified in a boy aged 5-17 years with moderate ulcerative colitis. The sequencing input was blood. The chain links TRBV6-5 to TRBJ2-7; 9 nucleotides agree with TRBD1. In DNA, the CDR3 is TGTGCCAGCAGTCGACCGGGACAGGGACTCTACGAGCAGTACTTC. Translated, it gives CASSRPGQGLYEQYF.